One sample yielded the 21 T cell receptor beta chains listed below, sequenced in a study of response to subunit inactivated influenza vaccine. TCRdb processed the RT-PCR reads anew with MiXCR; each CDR3 protein has one entry. The repertoire has 800,000 to 1,000,000 distinct CDR3 sequences, over 20% of them found once; the top ten carry about 9.4%. The sequenced sample was PBMCs from blood, obtained around 5 days after vaccination. The receptors here all came from a man in his fifties or sixties who received an inactivated influenza vaccine.

V and J are TRBV25-1 and TRBJ1-1, with 7 bases aligning to TRBD1. The CDR3 spans 13 residues. V trimming: 8 bases; J trimming: 5 bases; junction bases outside the gene matches: 8. Germline V CDR1 and CDR2: MGHDK, SYGVNS. Here the CDR3 DNA reads TGTGCCAGCGTAGGGGGCGTGGGTACTGAAGCTTTCTTT. As protein: CASVGGVGTEAFF.

The J gene is TRBJ1-2, the V gene TRBV7-9; maybe TRBD1 (6 bases). Germline lookup yields CDR1 SEHNR and CDR2 FQNEAQ (reference sequence). The CDR3 contains 16 residues. V was pared by 2 bases and J by 7 bases, with 20 bases between. The CDR3 loop is CASSLLNREVPCGYTF. The DNA of the CDR3 is TGTGCCAGCAGCTTACTGAACAGGGAGGTTCCCTGTGGCTACACCTTC.

The J gene is TRBJ2-3, the V gene TRBV20-1; TRBD2 agrees at 12 bases. Trimming at V came to 5 bases and at J to 5 bases, leaving 5 bases not matched to a gene. This CDR3 contains 14 residues. The germline gives CDR1 DFQATT, CDR2 SNEGSKA (reference sequence). The CDR3 loop reads CSARLAGVQDTQYF. The CDR3 DNA sequence: TGCAGTGCTCGACTAGCGGGAGTTCAAGATACGCAGTATTTT.

V is TRBV6-5 and J is TRBJ1-4; no clear D gene. V shed 0 bases and J shed 7 bases, with 12 bases lying between them. The CDR3 totals 15 residues. Per germline, CDR1 MNHEY and CDR2 SVGAGI. The CDR3 nucleotides read TGTGCCAGCAGTTACTCTGGAAGTAGGGCTGAAAAACTGTTTTTT. Amino acid sequence: CASSYSGSRAEKLFF.

This clonotype was observed a handful of times. This chain joins TRBV20-1 and TRBJ2-1, with 7 bases matching TRBD2. CDR1 is DFQATT, CDR2 SNEGSKA, per germline (reference sequence). The CDR3 totals 14 residues. V trimming: 3 bases; J trimming: 3 bases; junction bases outside the gene matches: 5. CDR3 amino acids: CSASAGVRYNEQFF. The CDR3 DNA reads TGCAGTGCTAGTGCGGGGGTCCGCTACAATGAGCAGTTCTTC.

This clonotype came up a few times. The rearrangement joins TRBV5-6 to TRBJ2-7; 10 bases align to TRBD1. There are 16 residues in the CDR3. The germline gives CDR1 SGHDT, CDR2 YYEEEE. V shed 3 bases and J 2 bases; nucleotides not matched to a gene: 8. CDR3 in DNA: TGTGCCAGCAGCTCACCGGGACAGGGGTCCACCTACGAGCAGTACTTC. This sequence encodes CASSSPGQGSTYEQYF. Looking up the rest from reference TRBV5-6 and TRBJ2-7 gives the full variable domain: DAGVTQSPTHLIKTRGQQVTLRCSPKSGHDTVSWYQQALGQGPQFIFQYYEEEERQRGNFPDRFSGHQFPNYSSELNVNALLLGDSALYLCASSSPGQGSTYEQYFGPGTRLTVT.

This clonotype was observed a few times. V is TRBV5-6 and J is TRBJ2-3, with 8 bases fitting TRBD2. Germline CDR1 is SGHDT and CDR2 is YYEEEE. The CDR3 totals 18 residues. The J segment lost 2 bases and the V segment lost 1 base, leaving 12 bases of the junction unmatched. CDR3 protein: CASSLFQVAGRFTDTQYF. Here the CDR3 DNA reads TGTGCCAGCAGCTTGTTTCAGGTAGCGGGAAGGTTCACAGATACGCAGTATTTT.

This chain joins TRBV10-3 and TRBJ2-5; D remains unclear. The CDR3 totals 14 residues. Trimming took 0 bases from V and 2 from J, leaving 7 bases between them. The germline CDR1 and CDR2 sequences are ENHRY and SYGVKD. The CDR3 is CAISESDGQETQYF. The CDR3 DNA reads TGTGCCATCAGTGAGTCAGACGGACAAGAGACCCAGTACTTC.

This clonotype was observed a handful of times. The V and J genes are TRBV27 and TRBJ2-7; 9 bases fit TRBD1. CDR3 length equals 15 residues. V shed 3 bases and J 2 bases; nucleotides not matched to a gene: 5. Per germline, CDR1 MNHEY and CDR2 SMNVEV (reference sequence). The DNA of the CDR3 is TGTGCCAGCAGTTTTCACGGACAGGGGACCTACGAGCAGTACTTC. The encoded protein is CASSFHGQGTYEQYF.

This clonotype was detected a few times. The rearrangement uses TRBV11-2 and TRBJ2-7, with 14 positions matching TRBD2. Trimming at V came to 3 bases and at J to 6 bases, leaving 1 base not matched to a gene. Germline V CDR1 and CDR2: SGHAT, FQNNGV. CDR3 length: 14 residues. This CDR3 is CASSFGLAGGEQYF. CDR3 DNA: TGTGCCAGCAGCTTCGGACTAGCGGGAGGCGAGCAGTACTTC. Variable domain in full (rest from reference TRBV11-2 and TRBJ2-7): EAGVAQSPRYKIIEKRQSVAFWCNPISGHATLYWYQQILGQGPKLLIQFQNNGVVDDSQLPKDRFSAERLKGVDSTLKIQPAKLEDSAVYLCASSFGLAGGEQYFGPGTRLTVT.

There are many counts of this clonotype. The chain uses TRBV12-3 or TRBV12-4 and TRBJ2-3; no clear D gene. CDR3 length: 15 amino acids. The germline V and J ends were trimmed by 1 base and 2 bases, with 10 bases remaining between them. The CDR3 bases are TGTGCCAGCAGTTTAGATGGGCGGTTCACAGATACGCAGTATTTT. Translation gives CASSLDGRFTDTQYF.

This clonotype was found many times. The rearrangement joins TRBV29-1 to TRBJ2-5; perhaps D is TRBD1 or TRBD2 (5 bases each). This CDR3 is 13 amino acids long. Trimming stripped 7 bases from V and 5 bases from J, with 17 bases between. Germline values: CDR1 SQVTM, CDR2 ANQGSEA. The CDR3 loop is CSGGTTAKETQYF. CDR3 nucleotides: TGCAGCGGTGGGACGACGGCAAAGGAGACCCAGTACTTC.

The chain couples TRBV12-3 or TRBV12-4 to TRBJ2-7; D tentatively reads TRBD1 or TRBD2 (5 bases each). The CDR3 is 12 residues long. With 6 bases removed from V and 7 bases from J, the gap between germline ends came to 13 bases. This CDR3 reads CASRGTRREQYF. The CDR3 DNA sequence: TGTGCCAGCAGAGGGACCAGAAGGGAGCAGTACTTC.

Only a few counts were recorded for this clonotype. The V and J genes are TRBV29-1 and TRBJ2-7; TRBD2 matches 10 bases. Germline V gene sequence: CDR1 SQVTM, CDR2 ANQGSEA. With V trimmed by 3 bases and J by 3 bases, 5 bases remained unmatched. CDR3 size: 14 residues. CDR3 loop: CSVDGASGSYEQYF. As DNA, the CDR3 is TGCAGCGTTGATGGGGCTAGCGGGAGCTACGAGCAGTACTTC.

This clonotype was observed many times. In DNA form, the CDR3 reads TGCAGTGCTAGAGTCGTGAACACTGAAGCTTTCTTT. The encoded protein is CSARVVNTEAFF. The chain recombines TRBV20-1 with TRBJ1-1; D gene ambiguous. V was cut by 1 base and J by 0 bases, with 3 bases left in between. Looked up from germline, CDR1 is DFQATT and CDR2 is SNEGSKA (reference sequence). CDR3 length: 12 residues.

The gene calls are TRBV3-1 and TRBJ2-5, with unresolved D. Per germline, CDR1 LGHDT and CDR2 YNNKEL (reference sequence). Deletions cut 0 bases from V and 7 bases from J, with 6 bases between. The CDR3 extends over 12 amino acids. The CDR3 region is CASSQEEATQYF. In nucleotides, the CDR3 is TGTGCCAGCAGCCAAGAAGAGGCGACCCAGTACTTC.

This chain uses TRBV15 with TRBJ2-3; no clear D gene. V lost 6 bases and J lost 6, with 13 bases in between. This CDR3 has 13 residues. Looked up from germline, CDR1 is LNHNV and CDR2 is YYDKDF (reference sequence). In DNA, the CDR3 is TGTGCCACCAGTCAAGACGTCCGGGATACGCAGTATTTT. Translated, it gives CATSQDVRDTQYF.

The sample holds a few counts of this clonotype. V is TRBV6-5 and J is TRBJ1-1; TRBD1 is a possible D gene (5 bases). CDR1 MNHEY and CDR2 SVGAGI come from the germline V gene. The CDR3 runs 14 residues. Trimming pared 0 bases from V and 7 bases from J, leaving 12 bases between. As DNA, the CDR3 is TGTGCCAGCAGTTACTCAGGAGGGAGGGGTGAAGCTTTCTTT. It encodes CASSYSGGRGEAFF.

On this clonotype: The CDR3 carries no conserved terminal phenylalanine or tryptophan, so it likely arises from a read error. V gene TRBV7-2 combines with J gene TRBJ2-7, with 8 bases matching TRBD2. The CDR3 has 15 amino acids. With 5 bases clipped from V and 0 bases from J, the junction kept 6 bases outside the gene matches. CDR1 and CDR2 (germline): SGHTA, FQGNSA. The CDR3 nucleotides read TGTGCCAGCAGCGAAAGCGGGACTAGCTCCTACGAGCAGTACCTC. It specifies CASSESGTSSYEQYL.

This rearrangement joins TRBV10-3 to TRBJ2-4; 9 nucleotides agree with TRBD1. The CDR3 is 18 amino acids. Germline CDR1 and CDR2: ENHRY and SYGVKD. Trimming removed 4 bases from V and 4 bases from J; junction bases left unmatched: 14. CDR3 sequence: CAISVGQGIPSEKNIQYF. The CDR3 DNA sequence: TGTGCCATCAGTGTCGGACAGGGGATTCCTTCGGAAAAAAACATTCAGTACTTC.

The rearrangement joins TRBV20-1 to TRBJ1-5; maybe TRBD1 (5 bases). This CDR3 is built from 14 residues. The germline V and J ends were trimmed by 3 bases and 6 bases, with 15 bases remaining between them. CDR1 and CDR2 (germline): DFQATT, SNEGSKA (reference sequence). CDR3: CSASRGGGSQPQHF. DNA for the CDR3: TGCAGTGCTAGCCGGGGCGGGGGAAGTCAGCCCCAGCATTTT.